The clone carrying this T cell receptor beta chain turned up a few times. This sample is drawn from a study of blood T cell repertoires in COVID-19. Background on the study: Sources were T cells, B-cell-depleted T cells, or PBMCs; the material itself was cDNA or gDNA.

The CDR3 extends over 15 amino acids. In germline, CDR1 is KGHSH, CDR2 LQKENI. Trimming cost V 5 bases and J 10 bases, with 18 bases left between them. Produced via immunoSEQ multiplex PCR; TCRdb's table is partial and in-frame only. In the table there are fewer than 300,000 clones, roughly 84% of which are singletons. Material for sequencing was peripheral blood. This receptor was identified in a woman aged 18-29 years with acute or convalescent COVID-19. The J gene is TRBJ1-6, the V gene TRBV18; TRBD1 might be the D (5 bases). The CDR3 nucleotides are TGTGCCAGCTCATTCGATTCAGGGTTGGAGTCACCCCTCCACTTT. Translation: CASSFDSGLESPLHF. The full variable domain, rest sourced from reference TRBV18 and TRBJ1-6, is NAGVMQNPRHLVRRRGQEARLRCSPMKGHSHVYWYRQLPEEGLKFMVYLQKENIIDESGMPKERFSAEFPKEGPSILRIQQVVRGDSAAYFCASSFDSGLESPLHFGNGTRLTVT.